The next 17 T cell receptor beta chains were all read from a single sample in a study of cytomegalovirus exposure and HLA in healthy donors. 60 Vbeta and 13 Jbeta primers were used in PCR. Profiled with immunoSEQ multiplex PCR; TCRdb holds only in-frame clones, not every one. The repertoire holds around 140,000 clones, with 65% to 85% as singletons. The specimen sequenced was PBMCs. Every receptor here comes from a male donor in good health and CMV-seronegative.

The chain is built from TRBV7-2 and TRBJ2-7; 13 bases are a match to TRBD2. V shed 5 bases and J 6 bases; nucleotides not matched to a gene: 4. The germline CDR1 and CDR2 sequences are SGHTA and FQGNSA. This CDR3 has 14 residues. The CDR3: CASSPTSGRSEQYF. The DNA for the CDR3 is TGTGCCAGCAGCCCGACTAGCGGGAGGTCCGAGCAGTACTTC.

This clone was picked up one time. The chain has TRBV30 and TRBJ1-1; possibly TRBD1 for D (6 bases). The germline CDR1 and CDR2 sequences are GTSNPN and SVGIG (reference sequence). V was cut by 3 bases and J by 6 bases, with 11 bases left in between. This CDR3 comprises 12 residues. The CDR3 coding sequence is TGTGCCTGGAGCATAGACAGGCCTGAAGCTTTCTTT. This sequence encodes CAWSIDRPEAFF.

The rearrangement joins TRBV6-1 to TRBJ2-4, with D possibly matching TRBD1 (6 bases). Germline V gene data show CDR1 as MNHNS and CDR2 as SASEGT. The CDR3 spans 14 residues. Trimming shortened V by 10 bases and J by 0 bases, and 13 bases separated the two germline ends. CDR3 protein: CAIQGFLAKNIQYF. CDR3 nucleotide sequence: TGTGCCATCCAGGGGTTTTTAGCCAAAAACATTCAGTACTTC.

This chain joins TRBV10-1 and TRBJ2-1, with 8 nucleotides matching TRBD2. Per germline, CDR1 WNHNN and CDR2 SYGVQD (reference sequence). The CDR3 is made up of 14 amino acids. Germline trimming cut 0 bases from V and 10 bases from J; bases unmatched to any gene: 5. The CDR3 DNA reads TGCGCCAGCAGTGAGTCGGGACTAGGTGGGGAGCAGTTCTTC. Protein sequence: CASSESGLGGEQFF.

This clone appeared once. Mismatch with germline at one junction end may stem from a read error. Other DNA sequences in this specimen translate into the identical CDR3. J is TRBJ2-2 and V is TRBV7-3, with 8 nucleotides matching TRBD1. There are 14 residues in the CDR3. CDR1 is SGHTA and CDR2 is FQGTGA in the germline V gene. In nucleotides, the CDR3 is TGTGCCAGCAGCCTAACAGGGGGCACCGGGGAGCTGTTTTTT. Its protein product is CASSLTGGTGELFF.

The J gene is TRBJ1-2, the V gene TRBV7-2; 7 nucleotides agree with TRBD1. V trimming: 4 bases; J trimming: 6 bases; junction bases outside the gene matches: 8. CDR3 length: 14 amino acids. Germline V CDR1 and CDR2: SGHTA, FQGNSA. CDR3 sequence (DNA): TGTGCCAGCAGCTCCCCCGACAGGGCCCATGGCTACACCTTC. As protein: CASSSPDRAHGYTF.

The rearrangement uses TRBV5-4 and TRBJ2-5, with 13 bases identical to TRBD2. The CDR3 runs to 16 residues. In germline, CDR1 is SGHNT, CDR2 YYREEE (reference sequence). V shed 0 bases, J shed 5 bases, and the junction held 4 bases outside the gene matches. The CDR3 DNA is TGTGCCAGCAGCTTGGGGACTAGCGGGAGTTCGGAGACCCAGTACTTC. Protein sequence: CASSLGTSGSSETQYF.

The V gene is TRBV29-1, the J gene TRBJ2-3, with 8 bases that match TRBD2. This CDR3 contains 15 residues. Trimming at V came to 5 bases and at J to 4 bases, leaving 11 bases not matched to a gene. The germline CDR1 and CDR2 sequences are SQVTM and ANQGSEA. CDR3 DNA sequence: TGCAGCGTTCCCAAGCGGGAGTTATATCCAGATACGCAGTATTTT. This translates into CSVPKRELYPDTQYF.

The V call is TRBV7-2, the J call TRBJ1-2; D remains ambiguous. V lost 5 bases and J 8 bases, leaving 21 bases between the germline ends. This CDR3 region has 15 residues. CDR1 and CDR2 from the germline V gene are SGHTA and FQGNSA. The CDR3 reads CASSAASVGEGGYTF. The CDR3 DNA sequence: TGTGCCAGCAGCGCGGCCTCGGTCGGGGAGGGCGGCTACACCTTC.

The CDR3 nucleotides are TGTGCCAGCAGCCTTACAGGAGCCAACACTGAAGCTTTCTTT. It specifies CASSLTGANTEAFF. V gene TRBV7-2 combines with J gene TRBJ1-1, with D possibly being TRBD1 (5 bases). CDR3 length: 14 amino acids. In germline, CDR1 is SGHTA, CDR2 FQGNSA. Trimming shortened V by 5 bases and J by 2 bases, and 12 bases separated the two germline ends.

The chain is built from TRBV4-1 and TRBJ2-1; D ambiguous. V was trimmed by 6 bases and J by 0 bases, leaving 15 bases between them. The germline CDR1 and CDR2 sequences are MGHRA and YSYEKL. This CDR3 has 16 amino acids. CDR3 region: CASSPPPRYSYNEQFF. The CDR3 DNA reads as TGCGCCAGCAGTCCACCCCCTAGATACTCCTACAATGAGCAGTTCTTC.

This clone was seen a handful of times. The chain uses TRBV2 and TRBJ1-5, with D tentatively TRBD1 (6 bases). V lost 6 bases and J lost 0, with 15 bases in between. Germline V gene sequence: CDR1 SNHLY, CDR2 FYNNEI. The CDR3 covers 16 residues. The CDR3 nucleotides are TGTGCCAGCAGGGATATTTCAGGGGATAGCAATCAGCCCCAGCATTTT. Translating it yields CASRDISGDSNQPQHF.

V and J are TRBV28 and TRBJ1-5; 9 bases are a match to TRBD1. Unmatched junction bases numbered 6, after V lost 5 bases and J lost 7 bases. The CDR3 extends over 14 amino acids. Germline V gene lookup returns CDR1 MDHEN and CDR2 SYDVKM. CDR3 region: CASSPTGGLQPQHF. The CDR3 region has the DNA TGTGCCAGCAGTCCCACAGGGGGCTTGCAGCCCCAGCATTTT.

CDR3 loop: CASRLEGDRDTENYGYTF. The CDR3 nucleotides read TGTGCAAGTCGCTTAGAGGGGGACCGGGACACCGAGAACTATGGCTACACCTTC. This chain connects TRBV12-2 to TRBJ1-2; TRBD1 reflects the table's D call only, with no check against the DNA. TRBV12-2 is a listed pseudogene. This CDR3 comprises 18 residues.

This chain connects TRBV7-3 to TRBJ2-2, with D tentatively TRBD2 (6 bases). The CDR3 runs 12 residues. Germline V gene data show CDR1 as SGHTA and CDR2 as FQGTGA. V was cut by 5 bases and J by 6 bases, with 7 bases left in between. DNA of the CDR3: TGTGCCAGCAGCCGGGGGTCCGGGGAGCTGTTTTTT. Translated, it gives CASSRGSGELFF.

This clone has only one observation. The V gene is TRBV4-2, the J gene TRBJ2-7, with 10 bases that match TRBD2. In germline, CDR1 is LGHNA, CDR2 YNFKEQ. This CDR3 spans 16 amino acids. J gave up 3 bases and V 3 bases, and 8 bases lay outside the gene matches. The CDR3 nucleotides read TGTGCCAGCAGCCAGTCCGCCGGGACTAGCGTCTACGAGCAGTACTTC. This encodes CASSQSAGTSVYEQYF.

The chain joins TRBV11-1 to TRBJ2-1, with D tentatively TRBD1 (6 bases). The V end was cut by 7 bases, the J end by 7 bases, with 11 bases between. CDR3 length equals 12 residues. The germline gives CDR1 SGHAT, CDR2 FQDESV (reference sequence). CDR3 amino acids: CASKNRANEQFF. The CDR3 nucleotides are TGTGCCAGCAAAAACAGGGCGAATGAGCAGTTCTTC.